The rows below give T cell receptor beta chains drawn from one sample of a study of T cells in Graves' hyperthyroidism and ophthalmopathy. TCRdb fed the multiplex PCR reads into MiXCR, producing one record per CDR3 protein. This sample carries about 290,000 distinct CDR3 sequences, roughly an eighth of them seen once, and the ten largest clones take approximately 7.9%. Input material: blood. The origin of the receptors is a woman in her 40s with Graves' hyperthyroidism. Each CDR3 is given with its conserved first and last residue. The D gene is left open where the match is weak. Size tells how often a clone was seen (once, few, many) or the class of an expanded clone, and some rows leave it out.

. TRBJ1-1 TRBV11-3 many CASSLDRAEAFF TGTGCCAGCAGCCTCGACCGGGCTGAAGCTTTCTTT
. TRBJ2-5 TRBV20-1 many CSVVRGQETQYF TGCAGTGTTGTCCGGGGCCAAGAGACCCAGTACTTC
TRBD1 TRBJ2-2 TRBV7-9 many CASSEPGQGYTGELFF TGTGCCAGCAGCGAACCGGGACAGGGGTACACCGGGGAGCTGTTTTTT
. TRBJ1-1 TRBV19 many CASTHLTVNTEAFF TGTGCCAGTACCCATCTGACCGTGAACACTGAAGCTTTCTTT
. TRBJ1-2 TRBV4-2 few CASSPQVGGYGYTF TGTGCCAGCAGCCCACAGGTCGGAGGGTACGGCTACACCTTC
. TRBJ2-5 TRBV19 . CASSIVGEETQYF TGTGCCAGTAGTATCGTAGGGGAGGAGACCCAGTACTTC
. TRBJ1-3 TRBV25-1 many CASSPQGQGGGNTIYF TGTGCCAGCAGTCCTCAGGGGCAGGGAGGTGGAAACACCATATATTTT
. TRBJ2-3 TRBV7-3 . CASSSTYTDTQYF TGTGCCAGCAGCTCTACGTACACAGATACGCAGTATTTT
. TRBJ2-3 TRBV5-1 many CASSQNLDTQYF TGCGCCAGCAGCCAAAACCTGGATACGCAGTATTTT
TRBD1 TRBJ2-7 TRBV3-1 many CASSQDLGTGRYEQYF TGTGCCAGCAGCCAAGATCTAGGGACAGGGCGCTACGAGCAGTACTTC
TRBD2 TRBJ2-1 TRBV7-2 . CASSLGLTSGGRDEQFF TGTGCCAGCAGCTTAGGTCTTACTAGCGGGGGTCGGGATGAGCAGTTCTTC
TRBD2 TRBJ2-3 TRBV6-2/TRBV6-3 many CASSYSTSGRAGDTQYF TGTGCCAGCAGTTACTCGACTAGCGGGCGTGCAGGGGATACGCAGTATTTT
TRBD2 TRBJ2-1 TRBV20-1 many CSATALAGGNEQFF TGCAGTGCTACGGCGCTAGCGGGAGGTAATGAGCAGTTCTTC
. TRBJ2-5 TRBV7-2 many CASSPLMETQYF TGTGCCAGCAGCCCGCTTATGGAGACCCAGTACTTC
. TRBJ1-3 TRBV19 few CASKEQASGNTIYF TGTGCCAGTAAGGAACAAGCCTCTGGAAACACCATATATTTT
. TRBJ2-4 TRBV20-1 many CSARLRQANLPQYF TGCAGTGCTAGATTACGACAGGCCAATTTACCTCAGTACTTC
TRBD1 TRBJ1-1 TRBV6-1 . CASRGTDLNTEAFF TGTGCCAGCAGAGGGACAGACCTGAACACTGAAGCTTTCTTT
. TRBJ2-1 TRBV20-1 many CSARDRRGGYNEQFF TGCAGTGCTAGAGATAGAAGGGGCGGCTACAATGAGCAGTTCTTC
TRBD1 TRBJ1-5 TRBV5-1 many CASSFGTDQPQHF TGCGCCAGCAGCTTCGGGACAGATCAGCCCCAGCATTTT
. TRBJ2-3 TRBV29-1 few CSVLSGVDTQYF TGCAGCGTTCTTAGCGGAGTGGATACGCAGTATTTT
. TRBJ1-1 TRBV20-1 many CSAARSNTEAFF TGCAGTGCCGCCCGGTCGAACACTGAAGCTTTCTTT
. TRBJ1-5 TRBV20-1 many CSARSGRNQPQHF TGCAGTGCTAGGTCTGGGCGGAATCAGCCCCAGCATTTT
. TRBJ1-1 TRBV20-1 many CSARALGGGQFTEAFF TGCAGTGCTAGAGCTCTTGGGGGGGGGCAATTCACTGAAGCTTTCTTT
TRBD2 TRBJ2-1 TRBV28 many CASSYWTSGHNEQFF TGTGCCAGCAGTTATTGGACTAGCGGACACAATGAGCAGTTCTTC
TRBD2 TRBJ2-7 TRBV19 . CASSQLAGGPYEQYF TGTGCCAGTAGTCAACTAGCGGGAGGCCCCTACGAGCAGTACTTC
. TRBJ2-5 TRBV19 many CASSMNPGTHVGTQYF TGTGCCAGTAGTATGAACCCGGGGACCCACGTCGGGACCCAGTACTTC
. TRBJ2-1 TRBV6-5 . CASSYSARDTFNGQFF TGTGCCAGCAGTTACTCAGCCAGGGATACTTTCAATGGGCAGTTCTTC
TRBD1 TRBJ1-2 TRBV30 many CAWTLGDRDGYTF TGTGCCTGGACGCTGGGGGACAGGGACGGCTACACCTTC
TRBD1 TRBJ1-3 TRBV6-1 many CASRRDSTGNTIYF TGTGCCAGCAGGAGGGACAGTACTGGAAACACCATATATTTT
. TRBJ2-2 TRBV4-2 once CASSQSIGVGELFF TGTGCCAGCAGCCAGTCGATAGGGGTCGGGGAGCTGTTTTTT
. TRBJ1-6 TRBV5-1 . CASSFGGDKNSPLHF TGCGCCAGCAGCTTCGGCGGTGATAAAAATTCACCCCTCCACTTT
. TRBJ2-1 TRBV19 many CASSIDRRDHNEQFF TGTGCCAGTAGTATAGATCGGAGGGACCACAATGAGCAGTTCTTC
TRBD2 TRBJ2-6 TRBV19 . CATRGLSSGANVLTF TGTGCCACCCGGGGACTAAGCTCTGGGGCCAACGTCCTGACTTTC
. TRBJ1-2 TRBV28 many CASSLSRGGARYGYTF TGTGCCAGCAGTTTATCTAGAGGGGGAGCTAGGTATGGCTACACCTTC
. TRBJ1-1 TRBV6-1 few CASSTTGGATNTEAFF TGTGCCAGCAGCACGACGGGAGGGGCAACCAACACTGAAGCTTTCTTT
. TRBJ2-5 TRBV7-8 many CAVKGRRLVETQYF TGTGCCGTCAAAGGGAGGCGGCTAGTAGAGACCCAGTACTTC
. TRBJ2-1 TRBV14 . CASSQDWRREQFF TGTGCCAGCAGCCAAGATTGGAGGCGGGAGCAGTTCTTC
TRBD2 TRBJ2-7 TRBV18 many CASSGTSVSYEQYF TGTGCCAGCTCGGGGACTAGCGTCTCCTACGAGCAGTACTTC
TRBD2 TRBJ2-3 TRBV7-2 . CASSPRGGTLGRVTQYF TGTGCCAGCAGCCCCCGGGGGGGGACTTTGGGTCGGGTTACGCAGTATTTT
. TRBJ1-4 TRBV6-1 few CASSDKLFF TGTGCCAGCAGTGACAAACTGTTTTTT
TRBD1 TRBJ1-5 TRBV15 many CATSRDPTGYQPQHF TGTGCCACCAGCAGAGATCCGACAGGGTATCAGCCCCAGCATTTT
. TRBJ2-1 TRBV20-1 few CSAPDNGGAGEQFF TGCAGTGCCCCCGATAATGGGGGGGCGGGTGAGCAGTTCTTC
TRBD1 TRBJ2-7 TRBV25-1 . CASRGDRGSSYEQYF TGTGCCAGCAGGGGGGACAGGGGCTCCTCCTACGAGCAGTACTTC
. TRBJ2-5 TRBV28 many CASVSGTPKETQYF TGTGCCAGCGTCTCCGGGACGCCTAAAGAGACCCAGTACTTC
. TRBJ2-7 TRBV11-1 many CASTRTSDIGSYEQYF TGTGCCAGCACCAGAACCAGCGACATTGGCTCCTACGAGCAGTACTTC
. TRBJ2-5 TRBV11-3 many CASSLSPGPEETQYF TGTGCCAGCAGCTTATCACCGGGGCCGGAGGAGACCCAGTACTTC
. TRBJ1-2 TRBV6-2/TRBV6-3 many CASSYRGHGYTF TGTGCCAGCAGTTACAGAGGGCATGGCTACACCTTC
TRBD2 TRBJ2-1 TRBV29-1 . CSVEPTSGAEQFF TGCAGCGTTGAACCCACTAGCGGAGCTGAGCAGTTCTTC
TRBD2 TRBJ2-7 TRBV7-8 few CASSSSGTGSYEQYF TGTGCCAGCAGCTCCAGCGGGACCGGGAGCTACGAGCAGTACTTC
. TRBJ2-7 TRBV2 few CASKQAGYEQYF TGTGCCAGCAAACAGGCAGGTTACGAGCAGTACTTC
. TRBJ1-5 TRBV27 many CASSSTGGTGHNQPQHF TGTGCCAGCAGTTCCACGGGGGGAACAGGGCACAATCAGCCCCAGCATTTT
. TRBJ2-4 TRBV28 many CASSPHRAKNIQYF TGTGCCAGCTCCCCCCACAGAGCCAAAAACATTCAGTACTTC
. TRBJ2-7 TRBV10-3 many CAISVNPGGYEQYF TGTGCCATCAGTGTTAACCCTGGTGGCTACGAGCAGTACTTC
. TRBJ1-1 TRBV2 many CASRLTVMNTEAFF TGTGCCAGCAGGCTCACGGTTATGAACACTGAAGCTTTCTTT
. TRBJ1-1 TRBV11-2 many CASSLTSLMNTEAFF TGTGCCAGCAGCTTAACCTCGCTCATGAACACTGAAGCTTTCTTT
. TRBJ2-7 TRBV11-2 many CASSVDRSYEQYF TGTGCCAGCAGCGTCGATAGGAGCTACGAGCAGTACTTC
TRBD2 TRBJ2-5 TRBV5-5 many CASSALAGGQETQYF TGTGCCAGCAGCGCCCTAGCGGGAGGCCAAGAGACCCAGTACTTC
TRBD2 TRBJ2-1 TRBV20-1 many CSARRSGRGSPYNEQFF TGCAGTGCTCGTCGAAGCGGGAGGGGGTCCCCCTACAATGAGCAGTTCTTC